This passage covers 17 T cell receptor beta chains from one sample sequenced in a study of human T cells and chemical hapten exposure. The time point denotes: pre-sensitization, week 0. Treatment defined: therapeutic diphenylcyclopropenone sensitization with weekly scalp DPC. TCRdb ran MiXCR on the RACE reads and lists one entry per CDR3 protein. This sample yields more than 300,000 distinct CDR3 sequences, of which 5% to 6.5% are seen a single time; around 2.6% belongs to the top ten. Sequencing used whole blood, obtained in connection with sensitization to the hapten diphenylcyclopropenone (DPC). The receptors stem from a woman aged 45-60 years with alopecia areata. Some clones in this sample may be carry-over from other donors' samples.

The V gene is TRBV10-2, the J gene TRBJ1-2, with a tentative D call TRBD1 (5 bases). This CDR3 has 13 amino acids. V lost 0 bases and J lost 8, with 10 bases in between. The germline gives CDR1 WSHSY, CDR2 SAAADI. The CDR3, as DNA: TGCGCCAGCAGTGAGTCGGGGCGCCGCGGCTACACCTTC. As protein: CASSESGRRGYTF.

The sample holds a few counts of this clonotype. The V gene is TRBV29-1, the J gene TRBJ2-3; TRBD2 matches 8 bases. Germline V CDR1 and CDR2: SQVTM, ANQGSEA. This CDR3 spans 14 amino acids. J gave up 1 base and V 6 bases, and 6 bases lay outside the gene matches. Here the CDR3 DNA reads TGCAGCGTGGACCGGGGGGGAGGCACAGATACGCAGTATTTT. Amino acid sequence: CSVDRGGGTDTQYF.

The V gene is TRBV6-5, the J gene TRBJ2-1, with a weak D call TRBD2 (6 bases). Germline lookup yields CDR1 MNHEY and CDR2 SVGAGI. Trimming took off 2 bases at V and 6 bases at J, with 14 bases between the two ends. This CDR3 spans 15 amino acids. DNA for the CDR3: TGTGCCAGCAGTTACGCTAGCGAGCTAGGCAATGAGCAGTTCTTC. Its protein product is CASSYASELGNEQFF.

This clonotype was found many times. The chain has TRBV5-1 and TRBJ2-3, with D unresolved. The germline V gene encodes CDR1 SGHRS and CDR2 YFSETQ. The V end was cut by 4 bases, the J end by 1 base, with 13 bases between. This CDR3 is built from 15 residues. This chain's CDR3 is CASSPDPGGTDTQYF. Here the CDR3 DNA reads TGCGCCAGCAGCCCGGACCCTGGAGGCACAGATACGCAGTATTTT.

This clonotype was seen at least ten times. J is TRBJ2-2 and V is TRBV12-3 or TRBV12-4; 7 positions agree with TRBD1. Losses at the gene ends were 5 bases for V and 7 bases for J; bases not matched to a gene: 7. This CDR3 spans 14 amino acids. This CDR3 reads CASSPTGPDGELFF. The DNA for the CDR3 is TGTGCCAGCAGTCCGACAGGGCCGGACGGGGAGCTGTTTTTT.

V gene TRBV13 combines with J gene TRBJ1-4; 10 bases align to TRBD1. Germline V gene lookup returns CDR1 PRHDT and CDR2 FYEKMQ (reference sequence). The CDR3 loop spans 15 amino acids. The J segment lost 8 bases and the V segment lost 5 bases, leaving 8 bases of the junction unmatched. As DNA, the CDR3 is TGTGCCAGCAGCAGACAGGGGGCATATGGCGAAAAACTGTTTTTT. Protein product: CASSRQGAYGEKLFF.

This clonotype was picked up many times. The rearrangement uses TRBV7-2 and TRBJ2-1; TRBD2 matches 7 bases. Germline lookup yields CDR1 SGHTA and CDR2 FQGNSA. The V gene end was trimmed by 2 bases and the J gene end by 9 bases; junction bases not matched to a gene: 7. The length of the CDR3 is 14 residues. The CDR3 nucleotides read TGTGCCAGCAGCTTATCGGGCGGGGGTACTGAGCAGTTCTTC. Translating it yields CASSLSGGGTEQFF.

The sample holds many counts of this clonotype. The V call is TRBV6-5, the J call TRBJ1-4; tentatively, D is TRBD1 (5 bases). The CDR3 totals 13 residues. Germline CDR1 MNHEY, CDR2 SVGAGI. The V end was cut by 2 bases, the J end by 5 bases, with 6 bases between. CDR3 amino acids: CASSYGGNEKLFF. The CDR3, as DNA: TGTGCCAGCAGTTACGGGGGGAATGAAAAACTGTTTTTT.

This clonotype was detected ten times or more. This chain links TRBV29-1 with TRBJ2-5, with D perhaps TRBD1 (6 bases). Germline V lookup: CDR1 SQVTM, CDR2 ANQGSEA. The CDR3 loop spans 13 amino acids. The V gene lost 2 bases and the J gene lost 3 bases, with 10 bases spanning the gap. CDR3 region: CSVEPRTEETQYF. The DNA for the CDR3 is TGCAGCGTTGAACCTCGGACAGAAGAGACCCAGTACTTC. The full variable domain, completed using reference TRBV29-1 and TRBJ2-5, is SAVISQKPSRDICQRGTSLTIQCQVDSQVTMMFWYRQQPGQSLTLIATANQGSEATYESGFVIDKFPISRPNLTFSTLTVSNMSPEDSSIYLCSVEPRTEETQYFGPGTRLLVL.

The chain has TRBV5-1 and TRBJ1-5; TRBD1 agrees at 8 bases. Looked up from germline, CDR1 is SGHRS and CDR2 is YFSETQ. V gave up 2 bases and J gave up 3 bases; unmatched junction bases: 4. CDR3 size: 15 residues. CDR3 residues: CASSFGTGINQPQHF. CDR3 DNA sequence: TGCGCCAGCAGCTTCGGGACAGGAATCAATCAGCCCCAGCATTTT. Full variable domain (rest looked up from reference TRBV5-1 and TRBJ1-5): KAGVTQTPRYLIKTRGQQVTLSCSPISGHRSVSWYQQTPGQGLQFLFEYFSETQRNKGNFPGRFSGRQFSNSRSEMNVSTLELGDSALYLCASSFGTGINQPQHFGDGTRLSIL.

V and J are TRBV19 and TRBJ2-5, with D uncertain. Trimming removed 1 base from V and 1 base from J, with 4 bases in between. Germline V gives CDR1 LNHDA, CDR2 SQIVND (reference sequence). The CDR3 is made up of 13 amino acids. CDR3 sequence: CASSIGTQETQYF. CDR3 nucleotide sequence: TGTGCCAGTAGTATAGGAACCCAAGAGACCCAGTACTTC. Full variable domain (missing parts from reference TRBV19 and TRBJ2-5): DGGITQSPKYLFRKEGQNVTLSCEQNLNHDAMYWYRQDPGQGLRLIYYSQIVNDFQKGDIAEGYSVSREKKESFPLTVTSAQKNPTAFYLCASSIGTQETQYFGPGTRLLVL.

On this clonotype itself: A much more abundant neighbour one base away suggests this may be a read error. Since the CDR3 does not end with the conserved phenylalanine or tryptophan, this likely comes from a read error. This rearrangement joins TRBV27 to TRBJ2-7; 8 bases map to TRBD2. This CDR3 is 17 amino acids long. Germline values: CDR1 MNHEY, CDR2 SMNVEV (reference sequence). After removal of 6 bases from V and 3 bases from J, the junction contained 16 bases not matched to a gene. CDR3 nucleotides: TGTGCCAGCAGCTCTGACCGGCCCAGGACTAGCTACTACGAGCAGTACTCC. Translating gives CASSSDRPRTSYYEQYS.

DNA for the CDR3: TGTGCCAGCAGCCATTTATTGGGGGGCCAAGAGACCCAGTACTTC. Translating gives CASSHLLGGQETQYF. The V and J genes are TRBV3-1 and TRBJ2-5, with D tentatively TRBD2 (6 bases). With 3 bases removed from V and 1 base from J, the gap between germline ends came to 12 bases. The CDR3 covers 15 residues. CDR1 and CDR2 from the germline V gene are LGHDT and YNNKEL (reference sequence).

In this sample, this clonotype turned up many times. The V call is TRBV4-2, the J call TRBJ1-1; possible D gene TRBD1, 5 bases. The germline gives CDR1 LGHNA, CDR2 YNFKEQ. V lost 0 bases to trimming and J lost 5 bases, with 13 bases between them. The CDR3 length is 15 residues. The CDR3: CASSQEPAGGTEAFF. The CDR3 nucleotides read TGTGCCAGCAGCCAAGAACCGGCCGGGGGGACTGAAGCTTTCTTT.

This clonotype was recorded at least ten times. The rearrangement uses TRBV19 and TRBJ2-1; TRBD2 matches at 7 bases. This CDR3 comprises 15 residues. The germline CDR1 and CDR2 sequences are LNHDA and SQIVND (reference sequence). V was clipped by 3 bases and J by 3 bases; unmatched bases: 5. The CDR3 region is CASSMTSLNYNEQFF. Here the CDR3 DNA reads TGTGCCAGTAGTATGACTAGCCTAAACTACAATGAGCAGTTCTTC. The variable domain in full, with the rest retrieved from reference TRBV19 and TRBJ2-1, is DGGITQSPKYLFRKEGQNVTLSCEQNLNHDAMYWYRQDPGQGLRLIYYSQIVNDFQKGDIAEGYSVSREKKESFPLTVTSAQKNPTAFYLCASSMTSLNYNEQFFGPGTRLTVL.

Concerning this clonotype: As the CDR3 is not closed by the conserved phenylalanine or tryptophan, this likely results from a read error. The chain is built from TRBV7-9 and TRBJ2-1, with 11 bases fitting TRBD1. Germline-derived CDR1 and CDR2 are SEHNR and FQNEAQ (reference sequence). The ends lost 5 bases at V and 0 bases at J; junction bases unmatched: 6. This CDR3 is built from 17 residues. The CDR3 DNA follows: TGTGCCAGCAGCCTGGGACAGGGGGGCCTCTCCTACAATGAGCAGTTCCTC. Its protein is CASSLGQGGLSYNEQFL.

In this sample, this clonotype turned up many times. The chain employs TRBV4-1 and TRBJ1-1; TRBD1 is a possible D gene (5 bases). Trimming shortened V by 1 base and J by 8 bases, and 17 bases separated the two germline ends. The germline CDR1 and CDR2 sequences are MGHRA and YSYEKL. The CDR3 spans 15 residues. The CDR3 protein is CASSQVLLDDREAFF. The CDR3 DNA reads as TGCGCCAGCAGCCAAGTTCTTTTGGACGACAGAGAAGCTTTCTTT.